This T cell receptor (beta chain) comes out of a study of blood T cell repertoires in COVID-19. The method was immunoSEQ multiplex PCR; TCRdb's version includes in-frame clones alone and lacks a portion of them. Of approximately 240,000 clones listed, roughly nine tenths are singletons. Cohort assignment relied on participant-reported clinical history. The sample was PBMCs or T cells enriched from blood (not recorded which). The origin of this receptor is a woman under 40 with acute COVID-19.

The CDR3 DNA reads TGTGCCACCAGTGAACGGGGGATAGGGAAGGAACTGTTTTTT. It codes for CATSERGIGKELFF. The J gene is TRBJ1-4, the V gene TRBV24-1; the D gene is possibly TRBD1 (5 bases). Looked up from germline, CDR1 is KGHDR and CDR2 is SFDVKD. The CDR3 has 14 residues. The V end lost 4 bases, the J end lost 12 bases, and 17 bases lay between the germline ends.